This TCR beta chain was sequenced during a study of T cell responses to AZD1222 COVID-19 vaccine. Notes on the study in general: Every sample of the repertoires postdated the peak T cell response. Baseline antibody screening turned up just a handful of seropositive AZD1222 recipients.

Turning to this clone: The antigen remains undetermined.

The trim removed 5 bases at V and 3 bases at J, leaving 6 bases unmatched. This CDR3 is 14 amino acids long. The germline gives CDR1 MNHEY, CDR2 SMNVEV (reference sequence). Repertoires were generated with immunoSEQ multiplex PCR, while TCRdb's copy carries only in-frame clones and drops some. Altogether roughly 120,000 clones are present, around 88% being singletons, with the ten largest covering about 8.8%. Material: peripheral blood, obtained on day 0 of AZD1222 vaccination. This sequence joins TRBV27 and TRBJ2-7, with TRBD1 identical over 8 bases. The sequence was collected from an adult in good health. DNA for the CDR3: TGTGCCAGCAGTGTCTGGACAGGGAACTACGAGCAGTACTTC. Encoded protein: CASSVWTGNYEQYF.